The entry below describes one T cell receptor (beta chain). Its antigen is not identified. The data originate from a study of shared clonotypes between healthy human individuals. Study-wide points: Richness estimates generally favored naive over memory subsets.

Donors were healthy HIV-negative adults without recent acute infections or vaccinations. CD4+ cells were split into CD45RA+ naive and CD45RA-negative memory subsets. V lost 3 bases and J lost 7; bases outside the gene matches: 8. Germline CDR1 is MDHEN and CDR2 is SYDVKM. CDR3 length: 16 residues. Generated by immunoSEQ multiplex PCR, the TCRdb table keeps only in-frame clones and is missing some. The repertoire includes some 1,100,000 clones, more than 75% of them detected once, and approximately 0.5% sits in the top ten. Specimen: memory CD4+ T cells from PBMCs. The subset is: CD45RA-negative fraction. The V and J genes are TRBV28 and TRBJ2-2, with 10 bases identical to TRBD1. The receptor was derived from a man between 18 and 29 years old in good health. Some clones in this sample may be carry-over from other donors' samples. The CDR3 spells CASSFLPGQGLGELFF. The CDR3 region has the DNA TGTGCCAGCAGTTTCCTCCCGGGACAGGGGCTCGGGGAGCTGTTTTTT.